A selection of T cell receptor beta chains follows, all from one sample in a study of blood T cell repertoires in COVID-19. Libraries were prepared by immunoSEQ multiplex PCR; TCRdb keeps only in-frame clonotypes and omits some of them. Here the sample spans 140,000 to 150,000 clones, around 88% being singletons. Material for sequencing was peripheral blood. These receptors were collected from a man aged 55 to 70 with active or convalescent COVID-19. The CDR3 runs from the conserved cysteine through the conserved F or W.

CDR3 length,V gene,CDR3 protein
17,TRBV14,CASSPLPIRGHHNEQFF
19,TRBV6-1,CASSELAGGLLSNYNEQFF
16,TRBV9,CASSVGGTAYNSPLHF
15,TRBV24-1,CATSDSGGAYGEQFF
17,TRBV5-1,CASSLRDRGRSGNTIYF
16,TRBV4-1,CASSQGRAGLYNEQFF
11,TRBV20-1,CSARSDWGYTF
16,TRBV7-3,CASPLTRKNSGNTIYF
14,TRBV6-5,CASSPPGGNQPQHF
15,TRBV19,CASSIVGQGGEKLFF
15,TRBV3-1/TRBV3-2,CASSPWTGGTGELFF
13,TRBV19,CASRLEGAETQYF
13,TRBV5-1,CASSLEERDTQYF
15,TRBV11-2,CASSPGPDRNTEAFF
16,TRBV25-1,CASSGDTGGRDYGYTF
15,TRBV9,CASSVGVGATDTQYF
12,TRBV6-2/TRBV6-3,CASSTGTQPQHF
18,TRBV10-1,CASSDGQGAVIGANVLTF